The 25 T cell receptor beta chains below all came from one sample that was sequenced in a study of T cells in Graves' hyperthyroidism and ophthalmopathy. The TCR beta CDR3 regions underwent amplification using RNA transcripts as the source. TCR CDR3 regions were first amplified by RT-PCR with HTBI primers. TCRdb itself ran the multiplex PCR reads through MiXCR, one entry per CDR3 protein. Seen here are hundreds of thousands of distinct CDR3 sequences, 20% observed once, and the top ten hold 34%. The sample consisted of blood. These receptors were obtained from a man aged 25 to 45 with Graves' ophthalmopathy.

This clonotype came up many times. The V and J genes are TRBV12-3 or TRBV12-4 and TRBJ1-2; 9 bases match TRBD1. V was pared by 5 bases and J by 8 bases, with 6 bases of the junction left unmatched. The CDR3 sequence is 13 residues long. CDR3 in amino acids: CASSPGQGRGYTF. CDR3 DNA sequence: TGTGCCAGCAGTCCCGGACAGGGGAGAGGCTACACCTTC.

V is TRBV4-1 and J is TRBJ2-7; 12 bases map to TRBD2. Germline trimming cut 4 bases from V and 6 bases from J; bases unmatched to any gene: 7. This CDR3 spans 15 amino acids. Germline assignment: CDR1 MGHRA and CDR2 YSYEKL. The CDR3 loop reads CASSPTSGRISEQYF. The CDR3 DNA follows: TGCGCCAGCAGCCCCACTAGCGGGAGGATCAGCGAGCAGTACTTC.

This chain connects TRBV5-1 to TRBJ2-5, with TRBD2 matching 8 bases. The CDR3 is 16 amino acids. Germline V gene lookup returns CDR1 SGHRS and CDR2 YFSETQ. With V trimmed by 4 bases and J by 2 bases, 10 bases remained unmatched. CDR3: CASSRWRAGEQETQYF. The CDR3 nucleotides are TGCGCCAGCAGCCGGTGGAGAGCGGGAGAGCAAGAGACCCAGTACTTC.

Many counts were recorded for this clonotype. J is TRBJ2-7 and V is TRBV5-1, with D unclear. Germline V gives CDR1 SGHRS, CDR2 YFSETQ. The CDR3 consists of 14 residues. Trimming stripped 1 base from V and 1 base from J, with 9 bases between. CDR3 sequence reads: CASSLMAGSYEQYF. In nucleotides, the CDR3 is TGCGCCAGCAGCTTGATGGCAGGTTCCTACGAGCAGTACTTC.

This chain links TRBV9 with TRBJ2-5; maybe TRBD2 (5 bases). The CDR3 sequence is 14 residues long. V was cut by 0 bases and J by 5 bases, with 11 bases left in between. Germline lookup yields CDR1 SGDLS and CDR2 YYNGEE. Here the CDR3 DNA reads TGTGCCAGCAGCGTAGCTGAGGGTTGGGAGACCCAGTACTTC. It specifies CASSVAEGWETQYF.

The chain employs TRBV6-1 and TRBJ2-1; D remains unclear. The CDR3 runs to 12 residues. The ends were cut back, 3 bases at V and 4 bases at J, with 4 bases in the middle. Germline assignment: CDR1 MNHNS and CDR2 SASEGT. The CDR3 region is CASSDTYNEQFF. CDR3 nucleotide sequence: TGTGCCAGCAGTGACACTTACAATGAGCAGTTCTTC.

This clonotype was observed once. This CDR3 is CAISPGTSGLSSYNEQFF. In DNA, the CDR3 is TGTGCCATCAGTCCCGGGACTAGCGGCTTAAGCTCCTACAATGAGCAGTTCTTC. The J gene is TRBJ2-1, the V gene TRBV10-3, with 11 positions matching TRBD2. The CDR3 spans 18 residues. The ends lost 5 bases at V and 0 bases at J; junction bases unmatched: 9. The germline CDR1 and CDR2 sequences are ENHRY and SYGVKD.

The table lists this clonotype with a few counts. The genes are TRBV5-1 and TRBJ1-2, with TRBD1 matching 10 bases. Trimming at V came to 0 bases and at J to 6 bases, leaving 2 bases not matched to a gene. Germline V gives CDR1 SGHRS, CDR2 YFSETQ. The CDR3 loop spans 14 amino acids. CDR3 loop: CASSLGGTGDGYTF. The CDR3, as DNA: TGCGCCAGCAGCTTGGGGGGGACAGGGGATGGCTACACCTTC.

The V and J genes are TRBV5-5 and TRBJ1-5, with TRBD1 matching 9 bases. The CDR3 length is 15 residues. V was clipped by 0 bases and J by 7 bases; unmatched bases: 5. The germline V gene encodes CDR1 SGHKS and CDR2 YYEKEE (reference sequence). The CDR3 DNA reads TGTGCCAGCAGCTTGGACGGGACAGGGCCCCAGCCCCAGCATTTT. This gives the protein CASSLDGTGPQPQHF.

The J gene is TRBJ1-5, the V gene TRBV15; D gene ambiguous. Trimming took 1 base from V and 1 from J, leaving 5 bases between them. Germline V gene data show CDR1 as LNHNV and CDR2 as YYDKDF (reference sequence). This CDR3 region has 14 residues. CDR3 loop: CATSRVGSNQPQHF. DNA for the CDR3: TGTGCCACCAGCAGAGTAGGAAGCAATCAGCCCCAGCATTTT.

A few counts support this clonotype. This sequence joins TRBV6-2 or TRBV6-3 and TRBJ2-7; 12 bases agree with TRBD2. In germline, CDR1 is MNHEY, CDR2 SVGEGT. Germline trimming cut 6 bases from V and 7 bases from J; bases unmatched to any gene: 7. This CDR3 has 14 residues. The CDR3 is CASSASGLAGEQYF. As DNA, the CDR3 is TGTGCCAGCAGCGCTTCTGGACTAGCGGGAGAGCAGTACTTC.

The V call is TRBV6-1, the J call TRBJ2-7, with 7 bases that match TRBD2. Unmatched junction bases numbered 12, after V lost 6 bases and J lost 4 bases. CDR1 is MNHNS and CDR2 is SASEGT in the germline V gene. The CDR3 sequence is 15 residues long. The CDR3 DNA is TGTGCCAGCAGACGAAATTGGGAGGGTGAATACGAGCAGTACTTC. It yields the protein CASRRNWEGEYEQYF.

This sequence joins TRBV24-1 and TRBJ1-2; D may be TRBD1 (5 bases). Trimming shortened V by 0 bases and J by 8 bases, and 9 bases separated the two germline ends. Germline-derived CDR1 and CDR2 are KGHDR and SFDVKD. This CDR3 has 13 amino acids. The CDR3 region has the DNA TGTGCCACCAGTGATTTGTCAGGGAGAGGCTACACCTTC. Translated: CATSDLSGRGYTF.

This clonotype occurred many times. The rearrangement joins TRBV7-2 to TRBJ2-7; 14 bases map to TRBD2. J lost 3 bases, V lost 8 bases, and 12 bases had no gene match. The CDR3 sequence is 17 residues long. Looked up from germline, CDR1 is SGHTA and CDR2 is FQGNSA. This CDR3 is CASAEGLAGVGGYEQYF. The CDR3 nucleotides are TGTGCCAGCGCCGAGGGACTAGCGGGAGTAGGGGGCTACGAGCAGTACTTC.

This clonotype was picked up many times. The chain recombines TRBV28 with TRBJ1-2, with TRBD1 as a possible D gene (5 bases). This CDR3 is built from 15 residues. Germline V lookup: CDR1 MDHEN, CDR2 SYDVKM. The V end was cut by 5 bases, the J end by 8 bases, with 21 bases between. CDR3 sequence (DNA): TGTGCCAGCAGTACTTGGATGGGGGGTGCTACCGGCTACACCTTC. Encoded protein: CASSTWMGGATGYTF.

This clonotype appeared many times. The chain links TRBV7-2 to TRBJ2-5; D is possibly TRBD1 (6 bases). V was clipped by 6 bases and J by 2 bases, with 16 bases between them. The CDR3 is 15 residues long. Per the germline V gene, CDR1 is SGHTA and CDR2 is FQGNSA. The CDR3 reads CASSLARGQQETQYF. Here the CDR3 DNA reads TGTGCCAGCAGTTTGGCCAGGGGCCAACAAGAGACCCAGTACTTC.

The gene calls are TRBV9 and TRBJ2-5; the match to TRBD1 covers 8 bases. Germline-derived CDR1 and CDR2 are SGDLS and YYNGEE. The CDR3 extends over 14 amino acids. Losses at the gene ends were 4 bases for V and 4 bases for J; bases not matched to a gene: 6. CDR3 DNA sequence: TGTGCCAGCAGCTCCCAGGGGGCCGGAGAGACCCAGTACTTC. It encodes CASSSQGAGETQYF.

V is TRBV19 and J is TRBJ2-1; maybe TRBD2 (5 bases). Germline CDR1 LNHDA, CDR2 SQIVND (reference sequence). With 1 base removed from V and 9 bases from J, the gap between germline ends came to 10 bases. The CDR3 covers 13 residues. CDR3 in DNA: TGTGCCAGTAGTATAGTGTCGGCGGGTGAGCAGTTCTTC. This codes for CASSIVSAGEQFF.

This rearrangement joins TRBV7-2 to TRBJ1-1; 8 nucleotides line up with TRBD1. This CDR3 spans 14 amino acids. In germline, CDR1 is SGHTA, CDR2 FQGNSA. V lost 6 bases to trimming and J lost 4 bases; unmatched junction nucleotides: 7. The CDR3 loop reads CASRDRVGGTEAFF. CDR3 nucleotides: TGTGCCAGCAGGGACAGGGTCGGTGGCACTGAAGCTTTCTTT.

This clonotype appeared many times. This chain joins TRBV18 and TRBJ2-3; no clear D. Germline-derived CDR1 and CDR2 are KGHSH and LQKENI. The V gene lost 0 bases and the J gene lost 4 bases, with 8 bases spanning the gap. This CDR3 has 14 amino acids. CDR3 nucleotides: TGTGCCAGCTCACCACCGCGGCTGCCAGATACGCAGTATTTT. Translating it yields CASSPPRLPDTQYF.

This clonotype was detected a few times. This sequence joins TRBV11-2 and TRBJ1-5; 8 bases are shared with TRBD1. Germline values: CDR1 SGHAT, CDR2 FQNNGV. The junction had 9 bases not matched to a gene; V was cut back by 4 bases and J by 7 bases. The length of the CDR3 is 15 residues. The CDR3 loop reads CASSSGQGPSQPQHF. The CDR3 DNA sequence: TGTGCCAGCAGCTCCGGACAGGGACCGTCCCAGCCCCAGCATTTT.

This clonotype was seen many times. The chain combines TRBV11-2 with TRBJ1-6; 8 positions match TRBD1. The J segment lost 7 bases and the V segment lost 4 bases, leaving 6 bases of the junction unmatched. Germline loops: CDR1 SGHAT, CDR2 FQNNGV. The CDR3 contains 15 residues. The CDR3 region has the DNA TGTGCCAGCAGCTATGACAGGGGTTGGAATTCACCCCTCCACTTT. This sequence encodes CASSYDRGWNSPLHF.

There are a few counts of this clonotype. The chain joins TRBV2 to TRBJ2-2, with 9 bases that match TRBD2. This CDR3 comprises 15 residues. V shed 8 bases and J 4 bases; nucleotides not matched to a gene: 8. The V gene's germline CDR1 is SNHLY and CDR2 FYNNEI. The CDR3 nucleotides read TGTGCCAGCGCTCTGACTAGCGGCTCCACCGGGGAGCTGTTTTTT. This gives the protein CASALTSGSTGELFF.

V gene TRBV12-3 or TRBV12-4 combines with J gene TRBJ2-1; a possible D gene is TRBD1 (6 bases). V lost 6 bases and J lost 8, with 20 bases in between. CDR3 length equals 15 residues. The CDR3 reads CASSHVSGHLHEQFF. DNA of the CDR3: TGTGCCAGCAGCCACGTCTCGGGACACCTACATGAGCAGTTCTTC.

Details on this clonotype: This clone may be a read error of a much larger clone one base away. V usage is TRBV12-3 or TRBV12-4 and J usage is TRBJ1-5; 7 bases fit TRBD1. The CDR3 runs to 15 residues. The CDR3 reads CTSSQRTGSNQPQHF. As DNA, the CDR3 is TGTACCAGCAGTCAACGGACAGGATCCAATCAGCCCCAGCATTTT.